This paragraph covers one T cell receptor beta chain sequence. Antigen: not known. Sequencing used immunoSEQ multiplex PCR; TCRdb keeps in-frame clones, though not all of them. The repertoire holds fewer than 85,000 clones, with 85% as singletons. The CDR3 is made up of 16 amino acids. The trim removed 2 bases at V and 4 bases at J, leaving 6 bases unmatched. CDR1 and CDR2 (germline): SGHNT, YENEEA. The source of the sample is a study of OX40 agonist ivuxolimab in advanced cancers. Across the whole study: Six ivuxolimab dose levels, 0.01 to 10 mg/kg, were given intravenously every 2 weeks. A male proportion of around 86% was recorded, with mean age around 64 years and range about 20 to 79. Study-wide findings and caveats: The specificity for antigen of the expanded peripheral T cells was not determined.

The sample in question was CD4+ or CD8+ T cells sorted from blood, obtained in a trial of the OX40 agonist ivuxolimab. The rearrangement links TRBV11-3 to TRBJ2-3; the match to TRBD2 covers 10 bases. The TCR comes from an adult with an advanced solid tumor such as melanoma, head and neck, liver or kidney cancer. The CDR3 spells CASSLLLAGAADTQYF. CDR3 nucleotides: TGTGCCAGCAGCTTACTCCTAGCGGGAGCGGCAGATACGCAGTATTTT. Using reference TRBV11-3 and TRBJ2-3 for the parts outside the CDR3, the full variable domain is EAGVVQSPRYKIIEKKQPVAFWCNPISGHNTLYWYLQNLGQGPELLIRYENEEAVDDSQLPKDRFSAERLKGVDSTLKIQPAELGDSAVYLCASSLLLAGAADTQYFGPGTRLTVL.